This T cell receptor beta chain was sequenced in a study of blood T cells in healthy people across ages. Study-wide points: Comparison with aged donors showed that long-lived donors had more naive CD4+ cells and higher diversity. Researchers said unsorted PBMCs prevented a conclusive naive versus antigen-experienced comparison.

PBMCs were isolated at a quantity of at least 6.5 million per sample. This clonotype was seen a single time. The antigen remains undetermined. Germline and junction disagree at one end, which may indicate a read error. Then a second PCR, running roughly 7 to 11 cycles, was carried out with a sample-barcoded 5' primer and a J-beta primer mix. TCRdb processed the 5' RACE reads anew with MiXCR; each CDR3 protein has one entry. The sample includes fewer than 2 million distinct CDR3 sequences, more than 35% of them seen just once. This CDR3 region has 15 residues. Germline loops: CDR1 SNHLY, CDR2 FYNNEI. This receptor was obtained from a human donor in good health. The V gene is TRBV2, the J gene TRBJ2-1, with 8 bases matching TRBD1. Specimen: blood. For the CDR3, the DNA is TGTGCCAGCTCCCCGGACAGGGCCGGGGACAATGGGCAGTTCTTC. Its protein product is CASSPDRAGDNGQFF.